Presented here are 9 T cell receptor beta chains from one specimen sequenced in a study of CD8 T cells in ankylosing spondylitis. Using its own MiXCR run on the 5' RACE reads, TCRdb lists one record per CDR3 protein. The table has 200,000 to 250,000 distinct CDR3 sequences, 10% to 13% seen once. The specimen was blood, either unsorted or a sorted T cell fraction (not recorded which). These receptors were obtained from a male donor with ankylosing spondylitis or in good health (not recorded which).

This clonotype was seen only once. A much more abundant neighbour one base away suggests this may be a read error. This CDR3 is missing its conserved last phenylalanine or tryptophan, likely due to a read error. The chain joins TRBV9 to TRBJ2-1; no reliable D call. Germline lookup yields CDR1 SGDLS and CDR2 YYNGEE. The CDR3 covers 12 residues. V was shortened by 0 bases and J by 7 bases, with 5 bases between the two germline ends. The CDR3 reads CASSVVPNEQFC. CDR3 in DNA: TGTGCCAGCAGCGTAGTGCCAAATGAGCAGTTCTGC.

This clonotype was counted ten times or more. V is TRBV12-3 or TRBV12-4 and J is TRBJ1-4, with 8 bases identical to TRBD1. The ends lost 5 bases at V and 4 bases at J; junction bases unmatched: 3. The CDR3 covers 14 residues. The CDR3 DNA sequence: TGTGCCAGCAGTGCAGGGGGCGGTAATGAAAAACTGTTTTTT. Amino acid sequence: CASSAGGGNEKLFF.

This clonotype was picked up a small number of times. The chain joins TRBV19 to TRBJ2-1; 7 positions match TRBD2. The V gene end was trimmed by 3 bases and the J gene end by 4 bases; junction bases not matched to a gene: 6. Germline V CDR1 and CDR2: LNHDA, SQIVND (reference sequence). The CDR3 length is 15 residues. Written as DNA, the CDR3 is TGTGCCAGTAGTATTATCCTAGCGGCATACAATGAGCAGTTCTTC. Its translation is CASSIILAAYNEQFF.

Ten or more counts support this clonotype. The chain is built from TRBV6-1 and TRBJ2-5; no clear D gene. V was shortened by 6 bases and J by 7 bases, with 15 bases between the two germline ends. There are 13 residues in the CDR3. Germline lookup yields CDR1 MNHNS and CDR2 SASEGT. CDR3 nucleotide sequence: TGTGCCAGCAGCGAACGCCAGGCAGGGACCCAGTACTTC. Translation gives CASSERQAGTQYF.

This clonotype was seen at least ten times. This chain links TRBV3-1 with TRBJ2-2; 9 bases line up with TRBD1. Germline trimming cut 5 bases from V and 4 bases from J; bases unmatched to any gene: 5. Per the germline V gene, CDR1 is LGHDT and CDR2 is YNNKEL (reference sequence). This CDR3 region has 15 residues. In DNA, the CDR3 is TGTGCCAGCAGCTCGGGACAGGGAACCACCGGGGAGCTGTTTTTT. Translated, it gives CASSSGQGTTGELFF. The whole variable domain, remainder taken from reference TRBV3-1 and TRBJ2-2, is DTAVSQTPKYLVTQMGNDKSIKCEQNLGHDTMYWYKQDSKKFLKIMFSYNNKELIINETVPNRFSPKSPDKAHLNLHINSLELGDSAVYFCASSSGQGTTGELFFGEGSRLTVL.

J is TRBJ2-2 and V is TRBV3-1; D unclear. The germline gives CDR1 LGHDT, CDR2 YNNKEL (reference sequence). The germline V and J ends were trimmed by 4 bases and 1 base, with 10 bases remaining between them. The CDR3 consists of 15 residues. CDR3 bases: TGTGCCAGCAGCCCCCCCGCGAGGAACACCGGGGAGCTGTTTTTT. The encoded protein is CASSPPARNTGELFF.

This chain uses TRBV20-1 with TRBJ2-1, with 12 positions matching TRBD2. The germline V gene has CDR1 DFQATT and CDR2 SNEGSKA (reference sequence). V dropped 0 bases and J dropped 2; count of bases not matched to a gene: 14. CDR3 length equals 20 residues. CDR3 region: CSARDSSPSGGETTYNEQFF. CDR3 sequence (DNA): TGCAGTGCTAGAGATAGCTCCCCTAGCGGGGGGGAAACCACCTACAATGAGCAGTTCTTC.

This clonotype came up many times. The rearrangement uses TRBV7-2 and TRBJ2-1; D may correspond to TRBD1 or TRBD2 (5 bases each). From germline, CDR1 is SGHTA and CDR2 FQGNSA. V was cut by 5 bases and J by 6 bases, with 20 bases left in between. The length of the CDR3 is 16 residues. CDR3 amino acids: CASSLPRGDASNEQFF. The CDR3 region has the DNA TGTGCCAGCAGCCTCCCCCGGGGCGACGCTTCCAATGAGCAGTTCTTC.

This clonotype was picked up many times. The chain carries TRBV20-1 and TRBJ2-5; the D gene is possibly TRBD2 (5 bases). Germline V gives CDR1 DFQATT, CDR2 SNEGSKA (reference sequence). There are 14 residues in the CDR3. With 0 bases removed from V and 5 bases from J, the gap between germline ends came to 13 bases. CDR3 region: CSARDALAGETQYF. The CDR3 DNA reads TGCAGTGCTAGAGACGCCCTAGCTGGGGAGACCCAGTACTTC.